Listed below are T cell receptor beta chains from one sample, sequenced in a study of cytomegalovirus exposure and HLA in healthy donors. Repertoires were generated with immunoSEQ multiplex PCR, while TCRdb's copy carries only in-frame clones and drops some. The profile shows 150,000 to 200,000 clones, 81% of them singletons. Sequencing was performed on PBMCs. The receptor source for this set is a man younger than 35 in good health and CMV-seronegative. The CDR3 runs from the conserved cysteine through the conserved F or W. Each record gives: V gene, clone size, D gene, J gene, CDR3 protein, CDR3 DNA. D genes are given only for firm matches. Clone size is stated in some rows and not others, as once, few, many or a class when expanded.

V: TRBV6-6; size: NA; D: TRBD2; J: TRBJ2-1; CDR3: CASRYTSGKDNEQFF; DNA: TGTGCCAGCAGGTATACTAGCGGGAAGGACAATGAGCAGTTCTTC
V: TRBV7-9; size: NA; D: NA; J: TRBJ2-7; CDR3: CASSFSSPNPYEQYF; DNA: TGTGCCAGCAGCTTCTCTAGCCCGAACCCTTACGAGCAGTACTTC
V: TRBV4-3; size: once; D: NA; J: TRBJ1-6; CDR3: CASSQEEGGRNSPLHF; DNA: TGCGCCAGCAGCCAAGAGGAGGGAGGCCGTAATTCACCCCTCCACTTT
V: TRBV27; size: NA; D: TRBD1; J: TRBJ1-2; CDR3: CASSSETGFANYGYTF; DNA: TGTGCCAGCAGTTCGGAGACAGGGTTTGCTAACTATGGCTACACCTTC
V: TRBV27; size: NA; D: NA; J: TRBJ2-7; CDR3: CASSLTSSLTGSYEQYF; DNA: TGTGCCAGCAGTTTAACCTCCTCTTTGACAGGCTCCTACGAGCAGTACTTC
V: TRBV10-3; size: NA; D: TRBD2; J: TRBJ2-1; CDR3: CAISESGLAGAEQFF; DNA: TGTGCCATCAGTGAGTCGGGGCTAGCGGGAGCTGAGCAGTTCTTC
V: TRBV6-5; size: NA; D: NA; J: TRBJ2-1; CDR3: CASSYLQGPHNEQFF; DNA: TGTGCCAGCAGTTACTTGCAGGGTCCGCACAATGAGCAGTTCTTC
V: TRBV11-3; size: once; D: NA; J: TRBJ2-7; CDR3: CASSLEESSLQYF; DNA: TGTGCCAGCAGCTTAGAGGAGAGTTCTCTCCAGTACTTC
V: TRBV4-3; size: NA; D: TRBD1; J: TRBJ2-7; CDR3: CASSQARGLYEQYF; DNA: TGCGCCAGCAGCCAAGCCAGGGGGCTCTACGAGCAGTACTTC
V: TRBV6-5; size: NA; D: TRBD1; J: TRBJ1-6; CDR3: CASSYNDRDWSSPLHF; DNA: TGTGCCAGCAGTTACAACGACAGGGATTGGTCTTCACCCCTCCACTTT
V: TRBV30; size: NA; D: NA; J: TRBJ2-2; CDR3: CAWSVGAGELFF; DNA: TGTGCCTGGAGTGTAGGGGCCGGGGAGCTGTTTTTT
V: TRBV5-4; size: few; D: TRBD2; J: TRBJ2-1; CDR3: CASSLDSGGGYEQFF; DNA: TGTGCCAGCAGCTTGGATAGCGGGGGGGGCTATGAGCAGTTCTTC
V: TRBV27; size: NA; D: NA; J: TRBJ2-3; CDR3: CASSADYPSTDTQYF; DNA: TGTGCCAGCAGTGCCGACTACCCTAGCACAGATACGCAGTATTTT
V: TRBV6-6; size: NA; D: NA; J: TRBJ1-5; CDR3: CASSYSRGRNQPQHF; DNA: TGTGCCAGCAGTTACTCGAGAGGGCGCAATCAGCCCCAGCATTTT
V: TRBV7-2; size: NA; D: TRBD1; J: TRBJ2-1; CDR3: CASSPTGAGYNEQFF; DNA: TGTGCCAGCAGCCCGACAGGGGCGGGCTACAATGAGCAGTTCTTC
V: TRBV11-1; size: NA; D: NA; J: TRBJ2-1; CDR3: CASSPRETYNEQFF; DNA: TGTGCCAGCAGCCCCCGGGAAACCTACAATGAGCAGTTCTTC
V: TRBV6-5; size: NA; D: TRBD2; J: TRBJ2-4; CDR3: CASGGLAENIQYF; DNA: TGTGCCAGCGGAGGTCTAGCGGAAAACATTCAGTACTTC
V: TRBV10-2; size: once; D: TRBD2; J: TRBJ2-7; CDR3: CASAAGDVDEQYF; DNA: TGCGCCAGCGCTGCGGGAGACGTCGACGAGCAGTACTTC
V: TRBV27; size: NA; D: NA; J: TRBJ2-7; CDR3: CASSSLSYEQYF; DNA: TGTGCCAGCAGTTCCCTATCCTACGAGCAGTACTTC
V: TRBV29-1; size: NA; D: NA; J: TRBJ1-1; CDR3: CSAGGQAMNTEAFF; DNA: TGCAGCGCCGGGGGGCAGGCGATGAACACTGAAGCTTTCTTT
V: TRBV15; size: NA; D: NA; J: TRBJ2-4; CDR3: CATSRGDKVAKNIQYF; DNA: TGTGCCACCAGCAGAGGGGACAAGGTAGCCAAAAACATTCAGTACTTC
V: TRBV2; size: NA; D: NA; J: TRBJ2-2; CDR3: CASSEKTQGSNTGELFF; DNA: TGTGCCAGCAGTGAGAAGACTCAGGGGTCTAACACCGGGGAGCTGTTTTTT
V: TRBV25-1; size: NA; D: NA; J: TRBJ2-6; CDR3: CASSDGWSGANVLTF; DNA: TGTGCCAGCAGCGATGGCTGGTCTGGGGCCAACGTCCTGACTTTC
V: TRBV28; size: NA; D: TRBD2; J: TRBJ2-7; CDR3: CASSPGLAGAYEQYF; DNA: TGTGCCAGCAGTCCGGGACTAGCGGGCGCCTACGAGCAGTACTTC
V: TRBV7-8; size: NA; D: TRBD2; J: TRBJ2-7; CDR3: CASSLAGTKYF; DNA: TGTGCCAGCAGCTTAGCAGGGACTAAGTACTTC
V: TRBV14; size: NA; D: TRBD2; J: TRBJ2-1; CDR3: CASTRGLAGSSYNEQFF; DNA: TGTGCCAGCACCCGCGGACTAGCGGGGAGCTCCTACAATGAGCAGTTCTTC
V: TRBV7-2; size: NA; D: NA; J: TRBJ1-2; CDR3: CASSLVPGGGYTF; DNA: TGTGCCAGCAGCTTAGTTCCGGGGGGGGGCTACACCTTC
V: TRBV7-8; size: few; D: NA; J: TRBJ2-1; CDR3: CASSILDEQFF; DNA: TGTGCCAGCAGCATCCTCGATGAGCAGTTCTTC
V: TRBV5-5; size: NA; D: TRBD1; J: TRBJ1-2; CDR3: CASSPQGNYGYTF; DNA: TGTGCCAGCAGCCCACAGGGGAACTATGGCTACACCTTC
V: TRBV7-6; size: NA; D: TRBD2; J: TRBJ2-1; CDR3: CASSLVTSGGAGQFF; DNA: TGTGCCAGCAGCTTAGTGACTAGCGGGGGGGCTGGGCAGTTCTTC
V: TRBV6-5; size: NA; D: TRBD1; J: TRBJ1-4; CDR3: CASSPGTGYEKLFF; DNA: TGTGCCAGCAGTCCCGGGACAGGGTACGAAAAACTGTTTTTT
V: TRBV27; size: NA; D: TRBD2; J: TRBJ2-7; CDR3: CASTGLAGVGVYEQYF; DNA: TGTGCCAGCACCGGACTAGCGGGAGTCGGGGTCTACGAGCAGTACTTC
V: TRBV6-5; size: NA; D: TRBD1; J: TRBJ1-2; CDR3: CASRARDRGLYGYTF; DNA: TGTGCCAGCAGAGCCCGGGATAGGGGGCTCTATGGCTACACCTTC
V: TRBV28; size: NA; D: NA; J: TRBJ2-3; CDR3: CASSFPSTDTQYF; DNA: TGTGCCAGCAGTTTTCCGAGCACAGATACGCAGTATTTT
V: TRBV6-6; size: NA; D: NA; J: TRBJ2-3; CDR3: CASNFSPGYRTDTQYF; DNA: TGTGCCAGCAACTTTAGCCCAGGGTACCGCACAGATACGCAGTATTTT
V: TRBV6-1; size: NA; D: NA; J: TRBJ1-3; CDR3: CASSDPGGEDGNTIYF; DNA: TGTGCCAGCAGTGACCCGGGGGGGGAAGACGGAAACACCATATATTTT
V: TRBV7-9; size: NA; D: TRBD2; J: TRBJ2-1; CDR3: CASSPNSGGNNEQFF; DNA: TGTGCCAGCAGCCCCAATAGCGGGGGTAACAATGAGCAGTTCTTC
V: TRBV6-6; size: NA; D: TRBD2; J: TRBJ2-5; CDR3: CASRTGTSVETQYF; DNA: TGTGCCAGCAGAACCGGGACTAGCGTAGAGACCCAGTACTTC
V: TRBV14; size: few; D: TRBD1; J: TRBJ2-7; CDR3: CASSSSFRGPSSYEQYF; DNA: TGTGCCAGCAGCTCGTCCTTCAGGGGGCCTAGCTCCTACGAGCAGTACTTC
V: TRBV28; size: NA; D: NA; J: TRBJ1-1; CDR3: CASSFHGDTEAFF; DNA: TGTGCCAGCAGTTTCCACGGGGACACTGAAGCTTTCTTT
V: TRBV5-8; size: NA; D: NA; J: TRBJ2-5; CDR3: CASSLLRQETQYF; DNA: TGTGCCAGCAGCCTCCTCCGCCAAGAGACCCAGTACTTC
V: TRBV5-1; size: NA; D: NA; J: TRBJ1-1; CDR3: CASSLDRPMNTEAFF; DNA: TGCGCCAGCAGCTTGGACAGGCCAATGAACACTGAAGCTTTCTTT
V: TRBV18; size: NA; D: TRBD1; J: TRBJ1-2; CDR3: CASSPGTGASSYGYTF; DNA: TGTGCCAGCTCACCAGGGACAGGGGCCTCATCCTATGGCTACACCTTC
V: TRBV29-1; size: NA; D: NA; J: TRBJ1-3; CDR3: CSVVSSGNTIYF; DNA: TGCAGCGTCGTCAGCTCTGGAAACACCATATATTTT
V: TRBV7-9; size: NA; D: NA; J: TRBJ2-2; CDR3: CASGSGRAGGTGELFF; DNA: TGTGCCAGCGGCTCCGGTCGGGCAGGAGGGACCGGGGAGCTGTTTTTT